Listed below are T cell receptor beta chains from one sample, sequenced in a study of a mutant IDH1 vaccine in newly diagnosed glioma. Produced via immunoSEQ multiplex PCR; TCRdb's table is partial and in-frame only. In the table there are some 30,000 clones, approximately 78% of which are singletons. Their specific antigens are unknown. Sequenced here: PBMCs, sampled from a glioma patient whose treatment included an IDH1 peptide vaccine. These receptors were taken from a man younger than 45 with glioma. CDR3s include the opening cysteine and the closing phenylalanine or tryptophan. A row's size may be missing; if present it is once, few, many or a size class.

size,J,length,V,CDR3
-,TRBJ2-1,15,TRBV5-1,CASSLGTVTRREQFF
-,TRBJ1-1,13,TRBV30,CAWSVMGGGEAFF
-,TRBJ1-5,15,TRBV2,CASSEATGSNQPQHF
-,TRBJ2-2,15,TRBV6-4,CASSPQGYWDGELFF
-,TRBJ1-1,13,TRBV4-3,CVSSQAGGTEAFF
once,TRBJ1-1,15,TRBV6-5,CASSYRLGRGTEAFF
-,TRBJ2-3,13,TRBV5-1,CASNDGVTDTQYF
-,TRBJ2-1,11,TRBV29-1,CSLNRGHEQFF
-,TRBJ2-5,13,TRBV2,CASSGLGRETQYF
-,TRBJ2-1,11,TRBV29-1,CSVGIYNEQFF
-,TRBJ1-6,14,TRBV5-1,CASSLGQVLSPLHF
-,TRBJ2-1,13,TRBV6-4,CASSDSAETEQFF
-,TRBJ1-5,16,TRBV10-3,CAISPGDYDSNQPQHF
once,TRBJ1-1,13,TRBV6-1,CASREEMGTEAFF
-,TRBJ1-5,14,TRBV28,CASISYTGRQPQHF
-,TRBJ1-4,15,TRBV7-6,CASSLEGATNEKLFF
few,TRBJ2-7,13,TRBV7-3,CASSLGASYEQYF
-,TRBJ1-1,15,TRBV15,CATSVLLGMNTEAFF
few,TRBJ1-1,14,TRBV7-9,CASRTWEEYAEAFF
-,TRBJ2-5,12,TRBV10-2,CASSQIQETQYF
few,TRBJ1-5,15,TRBV7-8,CASSLGDGINQPQHF
-,TRBJ1-6,14,TRBV6-1,CASSPRSYNSPLHF
-,TRBJ1-2,13,TRBV7-2,CASSLGHSVGYTF
few,TRBJ1-5,13,TRBV7-9,CASTPGLDQPQHF
-,TRBJ2-2,15,TRBV5-4,CASSLDRGATGELFF